The 8 T cell receptor beta chains below come from one sample, sequenced in a study of T cells in Graves' hyperthyroidism and ophthalmopathy. Researchers amplified the TCR beta CDR3 regions from RNA transcripts. TCR CDR3 underwent first-round RT-PCR with the HTBI primer set. Each CDR3 protein gets one entry after TCRdb re-called the multiplex PCR reads with MiXCR. The sample shows about 510,000 distinct CDR3 sequences, 14% of them seen only once. The sample taken for sequencing was blood. The receptors originated from a woman in her thirties or forties with Graves' hyperthyroidism.

This clonotype was counted ten times or more. The chain joins TRBV5-1 to TRBJ2-3; the match to TRBD2 covers 9 bases. In germline, CDR1 is SGHRS, CDR2 YFSETQ. V lost 0 bases, J lost 4 bases, and 3 bases stayed unmatched. The CDR3 loop spans 15 amino acids. Here the CDR3 reads CASSLGGRASDTQYF. The DNA for the CDR3 is TGCGCCAGCAGCTTGGGCGGGAGGGCCTCAGATACGCAGTATTTT.

This clonotype was observed a handful of times. The DNA of the CDR3 is TGTGCCAGTAGTACCAGGGACTCCCGTTTGTGGGGCTACACCTTC. It codes for CASSTRDSRLWGYTF. This rearrangement joins TRBV19 to TRBJ1-2; TRBD1 is a possible D gene (5 bases). CDR1 and CDR2 (germline): LNHDA, SQIVND (reference sequence). The CDR3 is 15 residues long. V lost 4 bases, J lost 8 bases, and 20 bases lay in between.

This clonotype appeared many times. The chain employs TRBV20-1 and TRBJ1-1; D might be TRBD1 (5 bases). V gave up 6 bases and J gave up 4 bases, with 12 bases separating them. Germline V gene lookup returns CDR1 DFQATT and CDR2 SNEGSKA (reference sequence). The length of the CDR3 is 12 residues. CDR3 in amino acids: CSANDRVTEAFF. The CDR3 nucleotides are TGCAGTGCGAATGACAGAGTCACTGAAGCTTTCTTT.

This clonotype was counted ten times or more. The chain couples TRBV5-1 to TRBJ2-7; D not resolved. V lost 4 bases, J lost 2 bases, and 7 bases lay in between. This CDR3 contains 12 residues. The V gene's germline CDR1 is SGHRS and CDR2 YFSETQ. Here the CDR3 reads CASSGGTYEQYF. In DNA form, the CDR3 reads TGCGCCAGCAGCGGCGGCACCTACGAGCAGTACTTC. The complete variable domain, with remaining parts taken from reference TRBV5-1 and TRBJ2-7, reads KAGVTQTPRYLIKTRGQQVTLSCSPISGHRSVSWYQQTPGQGLQFLFEYFSETQRNKGNFPGRFSGRQFSNSRSEMNVSTLELGDSALYLCASSGGTYEQYFGPGTRLTVT.

This clonotype occurred many times. The V gene is TRBV28, the J gene TRBJ2-7, with D tentatively TRBD1 (5 bases). Germline CDR1 MDHEN, CDR2 SYDVKM. Trimming stripped 8 bases from V and 2 bases from J, with 10 bases between. The CDR3 runs 12 residues. The CDR3 sequence is CASQQVPYEQYF. CDR3 DNA: TGTGCCAGCCAACAGGTGCCCTACGAGCAGTACTTC.

The sample holds many counts of this clonotype. V is TRBV28 and J is TRBJ2-7, with 10 bases fitting TRBD2. Germline values: CDR1 MDHEN, CDR2 SYDVKM. This CDR3 spans 16 amino acids. V shed 2 bases, J shed 4 bases, and the junction held 8 bases outside the gene matches. CDR3 bases: TGTGCCAGCAGTTTACCCGCTAGCGGGAGACCGTACGAGCAGTACTTC. It codes for CASSLPASGRPYEQYF.

The chain recombines TRBV29-1 with TRBJ1-4, with D uncertain. V lost 8 bases to trimming and J lost 2 bases, with 15 bases between them. Germline assignment: CDR1 SQVTM and CDR2 ANQGSEA. The CDR3 is 14 residues long. The CDR3 coding sequence is TGCAGCTACCCCCAGCGGAAGACTAATGAAAAACTGTTTTTT. Its translation: CSYPQRKTNEKLFF.

This clonotype was picked up many times. V is TRBV27 and J is TRBJ1-6, with 9 positions matching TRBD1. This CDR3 spans 14 amino acids. With 7 bases clipped from V and 10 bases from J, the junction kept 8 bases outside the gene matches. Germline CDR1 is MNHEY and CDR2 is SMNVEV (reference sequence). CDR3 protein: CASTWGTGYSPLHF. CDR3 bases: TGTGCCAGCACCTGGGGGACAGGGTACTCACCCCTCCACTTT.